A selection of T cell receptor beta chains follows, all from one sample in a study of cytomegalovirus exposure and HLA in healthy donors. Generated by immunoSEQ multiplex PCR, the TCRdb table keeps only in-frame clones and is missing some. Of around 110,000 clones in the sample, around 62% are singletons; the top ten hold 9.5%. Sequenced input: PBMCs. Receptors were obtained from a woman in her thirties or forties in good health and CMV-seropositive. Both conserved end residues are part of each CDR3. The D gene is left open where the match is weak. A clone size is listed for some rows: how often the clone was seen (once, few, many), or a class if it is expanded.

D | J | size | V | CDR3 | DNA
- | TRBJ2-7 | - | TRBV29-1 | CSVYLLTGPSYEQYF | TGCAGCGTTTACCTACTCACAGGGCCGAGCTACGAGCAGTACTTC
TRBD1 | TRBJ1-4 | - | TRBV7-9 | CASRTGMEKLFF | TGTGCCAGCAGGACAGGGATGGAAAAACTGTTTTTT
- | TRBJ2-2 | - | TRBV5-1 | CASSLGYRPNTGELFF | TGCGCCAGCAGCTTGGGGTACAGACCGAACACCGGGGAGCTGTTTTTT
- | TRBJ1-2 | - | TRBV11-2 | CASSLDQDYGYTF | TGTGCCAGCAGCTTAGATCAGGACTATGGCTACACCTTC
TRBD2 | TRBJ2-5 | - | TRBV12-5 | CASGPTRGPAGGSETQYF | TGTGCTAGTGGCCCTACCCGCGGACCGGCGGGAGGCTCGGAGACCCAGTACTTC
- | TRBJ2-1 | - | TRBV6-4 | CASSDPSGGHNEQFF | TGTGCCAGCAGTGACCCGAGTGGAGGGCACAATGAGCAGTTCTTC
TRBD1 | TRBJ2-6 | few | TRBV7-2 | CASSTGVLGANVLTF | TGTGCCAGCAGCACAGGGGTACTTGGGGCCAACGTCCTGACTTTC
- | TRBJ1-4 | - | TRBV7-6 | CASSLSQLNEKLFF | TGTGCCAGCAGCTTATCACAGCTCAATGAAAAACTGTTTTTT
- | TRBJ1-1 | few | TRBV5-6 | CASSIREQGAFF | TGTGCCAGCAGCATCCGGGAGCAAGGGGCTTTCTTT
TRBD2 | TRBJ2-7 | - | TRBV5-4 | CASSLGGLAGGSSYEQYF | TGTGCCAGCAGCTTGGGGGGACTAGCGGGAGGGAGCTCCTACGAGCAGTACTTC
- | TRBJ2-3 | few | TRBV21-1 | CASGPTSGSRVLLDDTQYF | TGTGCCAGCGGTCCGACTAGCGGGAGTAGGGTCCTCTTAGACGATACGCAGTATTTT